This TCR beta chain was captured by sequencing in a study of shared clonotypes between healthy human individuals. General study results and limits: Represented diversity, genetic and exposure-history alike, was limited by few donors.

With V trimmed by 4 bases and J by 10 bases, 8 bases remained unmatched. Germline CDR1 is SGHRS and CDR2 is YFSETQ. The CDR3 is made up of 13 amino acids. Concerning this clone: Its matching antigen is unknown.

Splitting the CD4+ cells yielded a CD45RA+ naive subset and a CD45RA-negative memory subset. Genomic DNA per cell subset filled all wells of several immunoSEQ plates. Here immunoSEQ multiplex PCR was the method, and the copy in TCRdb shows in-frame clones only, minus some. The table records roughly 1,500,000 clones, 97% to 99% of them present only once. This sequence originates from a man younger than 40 in good health. This rearrangement joins TRBV5-1 to TRBJ2-1; 7 positions agree with TRBD2. The material sequenced was naive CD4+ T cells sorted from blood. Regarding subset: CD45RA+ positively selected. CDR3 bases: TGCGCCAGCAGCCCTGGGACTACCGGGGAGCAGTTCTTC. It specifies CASSPGTTGEQFF.